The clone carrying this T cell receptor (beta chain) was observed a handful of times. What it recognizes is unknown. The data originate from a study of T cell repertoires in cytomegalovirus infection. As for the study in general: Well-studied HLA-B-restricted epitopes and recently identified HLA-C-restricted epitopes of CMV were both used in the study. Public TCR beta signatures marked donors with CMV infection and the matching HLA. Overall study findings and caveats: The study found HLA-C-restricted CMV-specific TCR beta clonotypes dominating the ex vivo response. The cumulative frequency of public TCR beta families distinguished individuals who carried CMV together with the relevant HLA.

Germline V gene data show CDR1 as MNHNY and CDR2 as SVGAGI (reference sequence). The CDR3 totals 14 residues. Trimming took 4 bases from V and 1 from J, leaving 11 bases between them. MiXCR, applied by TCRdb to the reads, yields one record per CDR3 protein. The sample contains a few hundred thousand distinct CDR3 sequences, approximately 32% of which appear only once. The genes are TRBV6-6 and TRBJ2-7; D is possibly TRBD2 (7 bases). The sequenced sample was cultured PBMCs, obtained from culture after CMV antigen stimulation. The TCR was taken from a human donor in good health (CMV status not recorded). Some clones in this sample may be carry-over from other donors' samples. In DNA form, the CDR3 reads TGTGCCAGCAGTTTGGGGGGGCGGTCCTACGAGCAGTACTTC. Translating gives CASSLGGRSYEQYF.